The entry that follows covers one T cell receptor beta chain sequence. These data originate in a study of technical replicates of blood from a few donors. Sequencing used immunoSEQ multiplex PCR; TCRdb keeps in-frame clones, though not all of them. The top ten hold 0.26% of the sample, which has some 78,000 clones, about 93% seen once. CDR3 length equals 15 residues. CDR1 SGDLS and CDR2 YYNGEE come from the germline V gene. V was pared by 4 bases and J by 1 base, with 7 bases of the junction left unmatched. The chain uses TRBV9 and TRBJ1-1, with 7 bases matching TRBD1. The clonotype originates from a human donor in good health. Sequencing was performed on T cells isolated from PBMCs. CDR3 DNA: TGTGCCAGCAGCCCTCGGCAGGGGGGGAACACTGAAGCTTTCTTT. Encoded protein: CASSPRQGGNTEAFF.